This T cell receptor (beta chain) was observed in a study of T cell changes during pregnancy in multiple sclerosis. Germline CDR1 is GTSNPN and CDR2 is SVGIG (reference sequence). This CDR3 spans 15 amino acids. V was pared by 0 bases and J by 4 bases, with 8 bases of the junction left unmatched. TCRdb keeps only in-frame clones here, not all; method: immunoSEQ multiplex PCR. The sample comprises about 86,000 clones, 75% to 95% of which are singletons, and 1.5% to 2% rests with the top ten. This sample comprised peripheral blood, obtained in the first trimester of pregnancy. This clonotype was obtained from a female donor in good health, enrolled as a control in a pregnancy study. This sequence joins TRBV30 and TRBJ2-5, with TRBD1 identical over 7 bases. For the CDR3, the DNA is TGTGCCTGGAGTGTACAGGGGCTTACGGGAGAGACCCAGTACTTC. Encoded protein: CAWSVQGLTGETQYF.